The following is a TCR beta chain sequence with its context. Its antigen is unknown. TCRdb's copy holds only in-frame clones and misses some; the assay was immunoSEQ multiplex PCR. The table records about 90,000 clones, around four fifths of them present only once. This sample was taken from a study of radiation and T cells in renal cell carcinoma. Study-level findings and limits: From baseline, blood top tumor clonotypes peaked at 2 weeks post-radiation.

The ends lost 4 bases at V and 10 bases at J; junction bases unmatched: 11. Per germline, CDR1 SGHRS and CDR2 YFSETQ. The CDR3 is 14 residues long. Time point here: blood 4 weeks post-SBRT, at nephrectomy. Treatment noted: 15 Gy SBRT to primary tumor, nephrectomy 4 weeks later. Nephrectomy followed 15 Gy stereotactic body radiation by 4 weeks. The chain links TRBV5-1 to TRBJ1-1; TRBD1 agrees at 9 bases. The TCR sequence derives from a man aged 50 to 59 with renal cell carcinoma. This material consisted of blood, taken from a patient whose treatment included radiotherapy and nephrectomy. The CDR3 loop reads CASSDPGQGRIAFF. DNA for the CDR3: TGCGCCAGCAGCGATCCGGGACAGGGTCGAATAGCTTTCTTT.